This T cell receptor (beta chain) comes out of a study of response to subunit inactivated influenza vaccine. General observations from the study: Each seasonal influenza vaccination, the authors suggested, recruits few new T cells.

Each CDR3 protein gets one entry after TCRdb re-called the RT-PCR reads with MiXCR. The sample lists around 710,000 distinct CDR3 sequences; approximately 14% were seen once. About this clonotype: Its antigen is unidentified.

Germline-derived CDR1 and CDR2 are SGHVS and FQNEAQ. J was trimmed by 5 bases and V by 3 bases; bases with no gene match: 4. CDR3 length: 13 amino acids. The sequence derives from a man aged 45-60 years who received an inactivated influenza vaccine. V usage is TRBV7-8 and J usage is TRBJ2-7, with TRBD1 identical over 7 bases. The specimen was PBMCs from blood, collected around two weeks before vaccination. CDR3 coding DNA: TGTGCCAGCAGCTTGACAGGGTCCAACGAGCAGTACTTC. This sequence encodes CASSLTGSNEQYF.